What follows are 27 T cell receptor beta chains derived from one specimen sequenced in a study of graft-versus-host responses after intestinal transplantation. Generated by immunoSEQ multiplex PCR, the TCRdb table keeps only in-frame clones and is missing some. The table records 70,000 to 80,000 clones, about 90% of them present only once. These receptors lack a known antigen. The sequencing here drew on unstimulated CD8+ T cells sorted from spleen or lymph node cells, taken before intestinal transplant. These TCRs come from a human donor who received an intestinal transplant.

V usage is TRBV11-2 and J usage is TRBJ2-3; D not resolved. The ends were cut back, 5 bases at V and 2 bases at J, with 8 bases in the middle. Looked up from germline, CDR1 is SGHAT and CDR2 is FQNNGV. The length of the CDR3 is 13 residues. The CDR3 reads CASSHEYTDTQYF. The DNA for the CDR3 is TGTGCCAGCAGCCATGAGTACACAGATACGCAGTATTTT. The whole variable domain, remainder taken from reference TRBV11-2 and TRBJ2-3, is EAGVAQSPRYKIIEKRQSVAFWCNPISGHATLYWYQQILGQGPKLLIQFQNNGVVDDSQLPKDRFSAERLKGVDSTLKIQPAKLEDSAVYLCASSHEYTDTQYFGPGTRLTVL.

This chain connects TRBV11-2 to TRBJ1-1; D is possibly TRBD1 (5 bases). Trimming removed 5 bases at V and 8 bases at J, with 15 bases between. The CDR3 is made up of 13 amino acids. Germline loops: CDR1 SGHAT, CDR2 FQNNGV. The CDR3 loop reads CASSIWGGEEAFF. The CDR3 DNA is TGTGCCAGCAGCATCTGGGGCGGAGAAGAAGCTTTCTTT. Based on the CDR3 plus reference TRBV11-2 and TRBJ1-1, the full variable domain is EAGVAQSPRYKIIEKRQSVAFWCNPISGHATLYWYQQILGQGPKLLIQFQNNGVVDDSQLPKDRFSAERLKGVDSTLKIQPAKLEDSAVYLCASSIWGGEEAFFGQGTRLTVV.

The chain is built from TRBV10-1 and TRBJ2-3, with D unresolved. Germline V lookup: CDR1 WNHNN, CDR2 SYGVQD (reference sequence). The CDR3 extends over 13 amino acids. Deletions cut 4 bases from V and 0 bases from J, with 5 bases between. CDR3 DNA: TGCGCCAGCAGTGCCCGTAGCACAGATACGCAGTATTTT. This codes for CASSARSTDTQYF.

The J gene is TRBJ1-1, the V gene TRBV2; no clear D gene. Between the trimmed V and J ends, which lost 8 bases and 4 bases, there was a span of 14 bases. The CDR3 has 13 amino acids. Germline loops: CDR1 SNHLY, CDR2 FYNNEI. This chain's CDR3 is CASGRAWGTEAFF. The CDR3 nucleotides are TGTGCCAGCGGGAGGGCATGGGGCACTGAAGCTTTCTTT.

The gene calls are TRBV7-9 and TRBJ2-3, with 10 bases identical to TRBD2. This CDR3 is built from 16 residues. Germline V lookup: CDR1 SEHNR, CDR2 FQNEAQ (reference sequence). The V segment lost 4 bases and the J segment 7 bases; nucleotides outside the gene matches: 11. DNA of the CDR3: TGTGCCAGCAGCTCCAATGGAGCGGGGGGGGGCCATACGCAGTATTTT. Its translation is CASSSNGAGGGHTQYF.

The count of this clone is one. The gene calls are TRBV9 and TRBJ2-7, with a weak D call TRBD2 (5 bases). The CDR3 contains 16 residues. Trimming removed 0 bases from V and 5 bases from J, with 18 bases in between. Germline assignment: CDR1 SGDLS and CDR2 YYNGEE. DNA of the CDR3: TGTGCCAGCAGCGTAGACGGCGGGTCTTTTTGGAACGAGCAGTACTTC. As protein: CASSVDGGSFWNEQYF.

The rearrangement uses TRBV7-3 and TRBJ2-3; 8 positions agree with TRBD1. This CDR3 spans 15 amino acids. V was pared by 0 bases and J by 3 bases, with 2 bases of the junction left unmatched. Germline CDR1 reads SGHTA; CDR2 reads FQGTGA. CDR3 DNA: TGTGCCAGCAGCTTAACGGGGACAGGTACAGATACGCAGTATTTT. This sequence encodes CASSLTGTGTDTQYF.

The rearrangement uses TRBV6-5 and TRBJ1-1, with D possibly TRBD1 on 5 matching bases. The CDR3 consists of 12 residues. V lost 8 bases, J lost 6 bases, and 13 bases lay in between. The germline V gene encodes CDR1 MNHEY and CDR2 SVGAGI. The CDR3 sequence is CASAGGLAEAFF. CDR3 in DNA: TGTGCCAGCGCCGGGGGTTTGGCTGAAGCTTTCTTT.

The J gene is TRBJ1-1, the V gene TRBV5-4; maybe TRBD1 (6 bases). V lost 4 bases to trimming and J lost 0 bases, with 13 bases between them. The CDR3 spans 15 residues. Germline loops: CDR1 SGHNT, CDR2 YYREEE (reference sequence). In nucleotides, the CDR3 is TGTGCCAGCAGCCTCCTCGGACAGATGAACACTGAAGCTTTCTTT. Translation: CASSLLGQMNTEAFF.

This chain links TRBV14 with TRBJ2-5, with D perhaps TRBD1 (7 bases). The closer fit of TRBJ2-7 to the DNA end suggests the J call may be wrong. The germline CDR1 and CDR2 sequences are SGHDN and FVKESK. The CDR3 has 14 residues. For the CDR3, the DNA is TGTGCCAGCAGCCCGGGGGACAGATTCTACGAGCAGTACTTC. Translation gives CASSPGDRFYEQYF.

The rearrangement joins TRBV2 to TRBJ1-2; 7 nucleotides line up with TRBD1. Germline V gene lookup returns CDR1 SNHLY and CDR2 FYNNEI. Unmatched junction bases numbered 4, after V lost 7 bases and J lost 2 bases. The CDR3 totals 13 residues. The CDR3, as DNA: TGTGCCAGCATGGGGACAGCAAACTATGGCTACACCTTC. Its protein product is CASMGTANYGYTF.

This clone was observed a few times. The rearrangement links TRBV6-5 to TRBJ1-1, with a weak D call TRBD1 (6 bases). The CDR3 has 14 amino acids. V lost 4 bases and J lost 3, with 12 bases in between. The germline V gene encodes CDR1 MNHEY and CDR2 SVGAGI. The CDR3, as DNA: TGTGCCAGCAGTTGGACAGAAGATTACACTGAAGCTTTCTTT. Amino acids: CASSWTEDYTEAFF.

This CDR3 is CASSLIGGPQHF. In DNA form, the CDR3 reads TGTGCCAGCAGTTTAATAGGAGGGCCCCAGCATTTT. This rearrangement joins TRBV27 to TRBJ1-5; D ambiguous. CDR1 and CDR2 from the germline V gene are MNHEY and SMNVEV (reference sequence). V lost 2 bases to trimming and J lost 9 bases, with 8 bases between them. There are 12 residues in the CDR3.

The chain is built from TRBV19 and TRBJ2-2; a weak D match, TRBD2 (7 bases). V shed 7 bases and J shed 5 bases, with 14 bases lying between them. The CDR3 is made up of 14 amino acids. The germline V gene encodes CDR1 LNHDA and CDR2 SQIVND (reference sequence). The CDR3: CASIPGGLTGELFF. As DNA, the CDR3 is TGTGCCAGTATTCCGGGGGGCTTAACCGGGGAGCTGTTTTTT.

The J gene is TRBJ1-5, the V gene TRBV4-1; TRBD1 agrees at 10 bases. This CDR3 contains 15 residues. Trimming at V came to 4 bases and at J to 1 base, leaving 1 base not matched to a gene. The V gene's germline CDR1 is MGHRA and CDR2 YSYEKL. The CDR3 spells CASSPDRGSNQPQHF. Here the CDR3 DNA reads TGCGCCAGCAGCCCGGACAGGGGGAGCAATCAGCCCCAGCATTTT.

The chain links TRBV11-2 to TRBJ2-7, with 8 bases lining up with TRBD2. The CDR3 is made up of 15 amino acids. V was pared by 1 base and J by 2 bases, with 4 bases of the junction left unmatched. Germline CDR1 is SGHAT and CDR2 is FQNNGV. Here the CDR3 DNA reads TGTGCCAGCAGCTTAGGTAGCGGGGAACCCTACGAGCAGTACTTC. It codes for CASSLGSGEPYEQYF.

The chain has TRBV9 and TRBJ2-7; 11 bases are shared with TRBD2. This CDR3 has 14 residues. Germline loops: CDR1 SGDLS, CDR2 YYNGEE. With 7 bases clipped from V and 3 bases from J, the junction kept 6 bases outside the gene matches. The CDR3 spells CASGMGTSGYEQYF. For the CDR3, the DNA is TGTGCCAGCGGGATGGGGACTAGCGGCTACGAGCAGTACTTC.

CDR3 protein: CASSPTTGLSNQPQHF. In DNA, the CDR3 is TGTGCCAGCTCACCCACGACAGGGCTTAGCAATCAGCCCCAGCATTTT. The chain is built from TRBV18 and TRBJ1-5, with TRBD1 matching over 7 bases. J was trimmed by 0 bases and V by 3 bases; bases with no gene match: 5. Per germline, CDR1 KGHSH and CDR2 LQKENI. CDR3 size: 16 residues.

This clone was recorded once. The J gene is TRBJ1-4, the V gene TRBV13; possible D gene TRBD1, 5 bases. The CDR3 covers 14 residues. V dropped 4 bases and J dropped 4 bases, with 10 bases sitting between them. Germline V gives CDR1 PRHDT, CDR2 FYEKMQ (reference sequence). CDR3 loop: CASSSDRNNEKLFF. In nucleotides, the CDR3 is TGTGCCAGCAGCTCCGACAGAAATAATGAAAAACTGTTTTTT.

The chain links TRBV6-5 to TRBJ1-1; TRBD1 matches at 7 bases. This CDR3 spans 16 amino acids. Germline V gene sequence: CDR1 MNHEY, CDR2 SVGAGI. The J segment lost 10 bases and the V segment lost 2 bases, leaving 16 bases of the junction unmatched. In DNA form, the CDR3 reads TGTGCCAGCAGTTACCGTCCACCAGCGACAGGGCAGTTAGCTTTCTTT. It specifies CASSYRPPATGQLAFF.

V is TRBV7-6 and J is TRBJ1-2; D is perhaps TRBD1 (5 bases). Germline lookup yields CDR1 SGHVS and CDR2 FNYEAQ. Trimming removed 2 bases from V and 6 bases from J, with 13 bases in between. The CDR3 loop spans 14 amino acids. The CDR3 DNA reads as TGTGCCAGCAGCTTATTAGACAGCTACCATGGCTACACCTTC. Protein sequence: CASSLLDSYHGYTF.

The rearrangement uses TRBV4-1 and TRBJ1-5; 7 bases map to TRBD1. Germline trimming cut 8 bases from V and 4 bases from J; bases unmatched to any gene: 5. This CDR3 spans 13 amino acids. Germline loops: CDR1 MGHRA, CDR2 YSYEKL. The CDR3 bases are TGCGCCAGCGGGGGACAGCTAAATCAGCCCCAGCATTTT. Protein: CASGGQLNQPQHF.

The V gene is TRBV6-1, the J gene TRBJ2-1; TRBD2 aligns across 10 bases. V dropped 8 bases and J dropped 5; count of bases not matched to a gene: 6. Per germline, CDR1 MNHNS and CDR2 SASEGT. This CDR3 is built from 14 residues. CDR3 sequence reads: CASQSTSGDNEQFF. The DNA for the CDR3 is TGTGCCAGCCAATCTACTAGCGGGGACAATGAGCAGTTCTTC.

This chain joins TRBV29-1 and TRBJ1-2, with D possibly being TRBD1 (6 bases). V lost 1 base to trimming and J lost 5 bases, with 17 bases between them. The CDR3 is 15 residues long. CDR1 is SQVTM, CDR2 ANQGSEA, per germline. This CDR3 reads CSVEGTDRVPYGYTF. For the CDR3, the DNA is TGCAGCGTTGAAGGCACGGACAGAGTTCCTTATGGCTACACCTTC.

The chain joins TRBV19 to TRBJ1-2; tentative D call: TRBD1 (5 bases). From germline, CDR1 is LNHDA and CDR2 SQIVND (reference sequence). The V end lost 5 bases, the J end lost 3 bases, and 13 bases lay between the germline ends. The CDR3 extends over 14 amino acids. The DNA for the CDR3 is TGTGCCAGTAGTCCATCGACAGCCGACTATGGCTACACCTTC. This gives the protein CASSPSTADYGYTF. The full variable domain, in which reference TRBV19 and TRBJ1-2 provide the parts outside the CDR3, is DGGITQSPKYLFRKEGQNVTLSCEQNLNHDAMYWYRQDPGQGLRLIYYSQIVNDFQKGDIAEGYSVSREKKESFPLTVTSAQKNPTAFYLCASSPSTADYGYTFGSGTRLTVV.

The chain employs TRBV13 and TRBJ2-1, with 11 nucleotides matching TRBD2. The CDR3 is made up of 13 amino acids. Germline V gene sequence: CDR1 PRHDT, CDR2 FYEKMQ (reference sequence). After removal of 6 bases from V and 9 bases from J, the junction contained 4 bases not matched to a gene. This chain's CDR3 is CASSHTSGGEQFF. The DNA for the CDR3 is TGTGCCAGCAGTCACACTAGCGGGGGTGAGCAGTTCTTC.

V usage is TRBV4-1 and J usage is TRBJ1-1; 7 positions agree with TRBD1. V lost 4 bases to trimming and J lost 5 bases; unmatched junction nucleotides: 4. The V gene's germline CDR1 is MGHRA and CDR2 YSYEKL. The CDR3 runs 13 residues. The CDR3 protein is CASSRPRGTEAFF. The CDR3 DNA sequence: TGCGCCAGCAGCCGACCCAGGGGGACTGAAGCTTTCTTT.